These T cell receptor beta chains were read from a single sample in a study of siplizumab effects on memory and regulatory T cells. Only in-frame clones appear in the TCRdb table, and some are missing; sequencing was by immunoSEQ multiplex PCR. The table lists approximately 120,000 clones, 90% to 95% of them singletons, with around 0.16% in the top ten. Sequenced: non-Treg CD4+ T cells sorted from blood. Receptors were obtained from a human donor in good health. The CDR3 runs from the conserved cysteine through the conserved F or W. The D gene is left open where the match is weak. Size tells how often a clone was seen (once, few, many) or the class of an expanded clone, and some rows leave it out.

>TRBJ1-4|TRBD1|TRBV5-4|once
CASSKTGFGEKLFF
TGTGCCAGCAGCAAGACAGGGTTCGGGGAAAAACTGTTTTTT
>TRBJ2-1|TRBD2|TRBV6-5|-
CASRDRTSGYNEQFF
TGTGCCAGCAGGGATAGGACTAGCGGGTACAATGAGCAGTTCTTC
>TRBJ2-7|TRBD1|TRBV27|-
CASSLSGQGNYEQYF
TGTGCCAGCAGTTTATCGGGACAGGGCAACTACGAGCAGTACTTC
>TRBJ2-7|-|TRBV4-2|-
CASSHDTGLTYEQYF
TGTGCCAGCAGCCATGATACAGGGTTGACCTACGAGCAGTACTTC
>TRBJ1-1|-|TRBV20-1|-
CSANLGVGAFF
TGCAGTGCTAACTTGGGCGTCGGAGCTTTCTTT
>TRBJ1-4|TRBD1|TRBV7-9|-
CASSLVVGGAEKLFF
TGTGCCAGCAGCTTAGTGGTAGGGGGCGCGGAAAAACTGTTTTTT
>TRBJ1-2|-|TRBV2|-
CASSEYGYTF
TGTGCCAGCAGTGAATATGGCTACACCTTC
>TRBJ1-2|-|TRBV10-3|-
CAISEGPTNYGYTF
TGTGCCATCAGTGAGGGTCCCACAAACTATGGCTACACCTTC
>TRBJ1-4|TRBD1|TRBV6-1|few
CASRVQGLGEKLFF
TGTGCCAGCAGGGTACAGGGGCTGGGCGAAAAACTGTTTTTT
>TRBJ1-2|TRBD1|TRBV29-1|-
CSVKDRGNYGYTF
TGCAGCGTGAAAGACAGGGGGAACTATGGCTACACCTTC
>TRBJ2-2|TRBD1|TRBV7-9|-
CASSSQTGGGTGELFF
TGTGCCAGCAGCAGCCAGACAGGGGGAGGCACCGGGGAGCTGTTTTTT
>TRBJ1-1|TRBD1|TRBV15|-
CATSYTGENTEAFF
TGTGCCACCAGCTATACAGGGGAAAACACTGAAGCTTTCTTT
>TRBJ2-7|-|TRBV6-5|-
CASTTAPGSYEQYF
TGTGCCAGCACCACCGCGCCGGGTTCCTACGAGCAGTACTTC
>TRBJ1-4|TRBD1|TRBV27|-
CASRSLSDRGSEKLFF
TGTGCCAGCAGGAGCCTCTCTGACAGGGGGTCTGAAAAACTGTTTTTT
>TRBJ1-4|-|TRBV30|-
CAWSGESTNEKLFF
TGTGCCTGGAGTGGGGAGTCAACTAATGAAAAACTGTTTTTT
>TRBJ1-2|-|TRBV7-9|-
CASSLDTDYGYTF
TGTGCCAGCAGCTTAGACACTGACTATGGCTACACCTTC
>TRBJ2-7|TRBD2|TRBV16|-
CASSQFSGAGEQYF
TGTGCCAGCAGCCAATTTAGCGGGGCGGGCGAGCAGTACTTC
>TRBJ1-2|-|TRBV10-3|-
CAISARTDNYGYTF
TGTGCCATCAGTGCTAGGACCGACAACTATGGCTACACCTTC
>TRBJ2-7|-|TRBV18|-
CASSPPAGRLAYEQYF
TGTGCCAGCTCACCGCCTGCCGGGCGCCTCGCCTACGAGCAGTACTTC
>TRBJ1-5|TRBD1|TRBV6-5|-
CASSAGTGKRQPQHF
TGTGCCAGCAGTGCAGGGACAGGGAAGCGGCAGCCCCAGCATTTT
>TRBJ1-2|TRBD1|TRBV13|-
CASSTQSTGVGYTF
TGTGCCAGCAGCACCCAATCAACAGGGGTTGGCTACACCTTC
>TRBJ2-1|-|TRBV6-5|-
CASSYDTSPGEQFF
TGTGCCAGCAGTTACGATACTAGCCCGGGAGAGCAGTTCTTC
>TRBJ2-6|-|TRBV7-3|-
CASSLGPGSGANVLTF
TGTGCCAGCAGCTTAGGCCCAGGCTCTGGGGCCAACGTCCTGACTTTC
>TRBJ2-5|-|TRBV2|-
CASKYQETQYF
TGTGCCAGCAAATACCAAGAGACCCAGTACTTC
>TRBJ1-5|TRBD1|TRBV18|-
CASSPTTGSSNQPQHF
TGTGCCAGCTCTCCCACGACAGGGAGTAGCAATCAGCCCCAGCATTTT
>TRBJ2-2|-|TRBV2|-
CASNKSPRYVPNTGELFF
TGTGCCAGCAATAAGAGCCCCCGATACGTCCCGAACACCGGGGAGCTGTTTTTT
>TRBJ2-1|TRBD1|TRBV5-1|-
CASSMGQNNEQFF
TGCGCCAGCAGCATGGGACAGAACAATGAGCAGTTCTTC
>TRBJ1-4|-|TRBV5-6|-
CASSTYRAANEKLFF
TGTGCCAGCAGCACCTATAGGGCTGCTAATGAAAAACTGTTTTTT
>TRBJ1-6|-|TRBV19|-
CASSSQGTNSPLHF
TGTGCCAGTAGTTCCCAGGGGACTAATTCACCCCTCCACTTT
>TRBJ2-1|-|TRBV5-4|-
CASRHGLITSYNEQFF
TGTGCCAGCAGGCACGGACTAATTACATCCTACAATGAGCAGTTCTTC
>TRBJ2-3|-|TRBV5-1|-
CASSPGAGTDTQYF
TGCGCCAGCAGCCCTGGGGCAGGGACAGATACGCAGTATTTT
>TRBJ2-5|TRBD2|TRBV4-2|-
CASRASGVEETQYF
TGTGCCAGCAGAGCTAGCGGAGTTGAAGAGACCCAGTACTTC
>TRBJ2-1|-|TRBV11-3|-
CASSLGGMAGSSYNEQFF
TGTGCCAGCAGCTTAGGGGGGATGGCGGGGAGCTCCTACAATGAGCAGTTCTTC
>TRBJ2-5|-|TRBV6-5|-
CASSSLRETQYF
TGTGCCAGCAGTTCCCTCCGAGAGACCCAGTACTTC
>TRBJ1-2|-|TRBV15|-
CATSRGQGYDGYTF
TGTGCCACCAGCAGAGGGCAGGGCTATGATGGCTACACCTTC
>TRBJ2-1|-|TRBV25-1|-
CAVSLHSQGGSDNEQFF
TGTGCCGTTTCCCTTCACTCACAGGGAGGTAGCGACAATGAGCAGTTCTTC
>TRBJ2-3|TRBD2|TRBV9|-
CASSVVAGSTDTQYF
TGTGCCAGCAGCGTAGTAGCGGGGAGCACAGATACGCAGTATTTT
>TRBJ1-2|-|TRBV4-3|-
CASSQEVATRHHGYTF
TGCGCCAGCAGCCAAGAAGTGGCGACAAGGCACCATGGCTACACCTTC
>TRBJ2-5|TRBD1|TRBV7-9|-
CASSTWDRVGETQYF
TGTGCCAGCAGCACATGGGACAGGGTGGGAGAGACCCAGTACTTC
>TRBJ2-2|TRBD2|TRBV7-7|-
CASSPTSGANTGELFF
TGTGCCAGCAGCCCCACTAGCGGGGCGAACACCGGGGAGCTGTTTTTT
>TRBJ1-1|TRBD1|TRBV4-2|once
CASSQEGQGVFLAFF
TGTGCCAGCAGCCAAGAGGGACAGGGGGTATTTTTAGCTTTCTTT
>TRBJ1-3|-|TRBV4-1|-
CASSQYTGLFGNTIYF
TGCGCCAGCAGCCAGTATACAGGGCTATTCGGAAACACCATATATTTT
>TRBJ2-7|-|TRBV5-1|-
CASSPGYEQYF
TGCGCCAGCAGCCCGGGCTACGAGCAGTACTTC
>TRBJ2-3|TRBD1|TRBV11-2|-
CASSFDRGSTDTQYF
TGTGCCAGCAGCTTTGACAGGGGGAGCACAGATACGCAGTATTTT
>TRBJ1-1|TRBD1|TRBV2|-
CASSGTANTEAFF
TGTGCCAGCAGCGGGACAGCCAACACTGAAGCTTTCTTT
>TRBJ2-3|TRBD2|TRBV4-3|-
CASSQARLSGAGDTQYF
TGCGCCAGCAGCCAAGCTCGGTTAAGCGGGGCGGGAGATACGCAGTATTTT
>TRBJ1-4|-|TRBV30|few
CAWSPKLEKLFF
TGTGCCTGGAGTCCGAAGTTAGAAAAACTGTTTTTT
>TRBJ1-5|-|TRBV19|-
CASSIVAGSNQPQHF
TGTGCCAGTAGTATAGTAGCAGGTAGCAATCAGCCCCAGCATTTT
>TRBJ2-1|TRBD2|TRBV10-3|-
CAISDSGGSEQFF
TGTGCCATCAGTGATAGCGGGGGTTCTGAGCAGTTCTTC
>TRBJ2-1|TRBD2|TRBV7-6|once
CASSLGIRGGLHNEQFF
TGTGCCAGCAGCTTGGGGATCCGGGGGGGCCTCCACAATGAGCAGTTCTTC
>TRBJ2-1|TRBD2|TRBV4-2|once
CASSLRLAGDYNEQFF
TGTGCCAGCAGCTTACGACTAGCGGGGGACTACAATGAGCAGTTCTTC
>TRBJ2-2|-|TRBV7-3|-
CATQASRATGELFF
TGTGCCACCCAGGCATCAAGGGCCACCGGGGAGCTGTTTTTT
>TRBJ1-3|TRBD1|TRBV7-9|-
CASSLNPDRLNTIYF
TGTGCCAGCAGCCTGAACCCGGACAGGCTAAACACCATATATTTT
>TRBJ1-2|TRBD1|TRBV18|-
CASSPPGQGVYTF
TGTGCCAGCTCACCACCGGGACAGGGGGTCTACACCTTC